This T cell receptor beta chain was recovered during a study of beta chain features in type 1 diabetes. The study's findings and limits: All four CD4+ subsets from Type 1 diabetes patients carried moderately but significantly shorter TCRB CDR3s. Naive, central memory and Treg TCRB repertoires appeared more alike in patients than in healthy donors.

Trimming removed 8 bases from V and 8 bases from J, with 20 bases in between. This CDR3 comprises 14 residues. CDR1 MGHDK and CDR2 SYGVNS come from the germline V gene. In regard to this clone: Antigen specificity is unknown.

The isolated RNA, all of it, was reverse transcribed, so expressed TCRB transcripts were what got sequenced. Profiling relied on immunoSEQ multiplex PCR, and the TCRdb table lists in-frame clones only, not all of them. The repertoire holds about 220,000 clones, with roughly 10% as singletons. The chain recombines TRBV25-1 with TRBJ2-3; tentative D call: TRBD2 (5 bases). Sequenced input: central memory CD4+ T cells from blood. This clonotype was obtained from a man between 18 and 35 years old in good health. The CDR3 DNA sequence: TGTGCCAGCCGACCGGCGAGCCAAGGACTTACGCAGTATTTT. It is translated as CASRPASQGLTQYF.